The 20 T cell receptor beta chains below all came from one sample that was sequenced in a study of T-cell reconstitution after alpha-beta-depleted transplantation in children. During its preparation, the TCRbeta library received unique molecular identifiers. TCRdb redid the calling of the PCR reads with MiXCR, one entry per CDR3 protein. The sample has about 500,000 distinct CDR3 sequences, around 10% seen once. The sequencing used PBMCs, mostly from graft donor cells, collected 180 days after TCRalphabeta/CD19-depleted stem cell transplant. The source of these receptors is a female patient between 2 and 15 years old who had a stem cell transplant for aplastic anemia, so the T cells may come from the graft donor.

This clonotype was seen at least ten times. The chain links TRBV27 to TRBJ1-6, with 11 bases identical to TRBD1. This CDR3 spans 16 amino acids. Per the germline V gene, CDR1 is MNHEY and CDR2 is SMNVEV (reference sequence). The V gene end was trimmed by 5 bases and the J gene end by 9 bases; junction bases not matched to a gene: 9. The CDR3 spells CASSLAPGTGGSPLHF. In DNA form, the CDR3 reads TGTGCCAGCAGTCTGGCTCCCGGGACAGGGGGTTCACCCCTCCACTTT.

The V and J genes are TRBV20-1 and TRBJ1-1; 7 bases match TRBD1. The CDR3 has 12 residues. V dropped 5 bases and J dropped 9; count of bases not matched to a gene: 9. CDR1 and CDR2 from the germline V gene are DFQATT and SNEGSKA (reference sequence). The CDR3 DNA is TGCAGTGCTGTCTCGACAGGGAGCAAAGCTTTCTTT. It codes for CSAVSTGSKAFF.

This clonotype was observed a handful of times. The chain links TRBV29-1 to TRBJ2-1; the match to TRBD2 covers 15 bases. The ends lost 5 bases at V and 2 bases at J; junction bases unmatched: 10. The CDR3 has 18 residues. Germline V gene lookup returns CDR1 SQVTM and CDR2 ANQGSEA. In nucleotides, the CDR3 is TGCAGCGTTATAGGACTAGCGGGGGGGCAGGGGCCCTACAATGAGCAGTTCTTC. It is translated as CSVIGLAGGQGPYNEQFF.

There are a few counts of this clonotype. The chain employs TRBV13 and TRBJ1-1; D call uncertain. Germline V gene sequence: CDR1 PRHDT, CDR2 FYEKMQ (reference sequence). V was clipped by 0 bases and J by 0 bases, with 8 bases between them. This CDR3 is 15 amino acids long. DNA for the CDR3: TGTGCCAGCAGCTTAGGCCTTGGGCTGAACACTGAAGCTTTCTTT. Translated, it gives CASSLGLGLNTEAFF.

This clonotype occurred a few times. The rearrangement uses TRBV7-2 and TRBJ1-5; D gene unclear. Germline V gene lookup returns CDR1 SGHTA and CDR2 FQGNSA. V was pared by 5 bases and J by 6 bases, with 8 bases between. CDR3 length: 12 residues. CDR3 amino acids: CASSRSGQPQHF. CDR3 in DNA: TGTGCCAGCAGCCGTAGTGGTCAGCCCCAGCATTTT. Based on the CDR3 plus reference TRBV7-2 and TRBJ1-5, the full variable domain is GAGVSQSPSNKVTEKGKDVELRCDPISGHTALYWYRQSLGQGLEFLIYFQGNSAPDKSGLPSDRFSAERTGGSVSTLTIQRTQQEDSAVYLCASSRSGQPQHFGDGTRLSIL.

This clonotype was detected only a few times. The chain uses TRBV4-3 and TRBJ1-1; 7 nucleotides align to TRBD1. The CDR3 is 15 residues long. Per germline, CDR1 LGHNA and CDR2 YSLEER. J was trimmed by 0 bases and V by 3 bases; bases with no gene match: 4. CDR3 in amino acids: CASSHQTGLNTEAFF. The CDR3 DNA reads as TGCGCCAGCAGCCATCAGACAGGGCTGAACACTGAAGCTTTCTTT.

This clonotype was found a few times. V is TRBV12-3 or TRBV12-4 and J is TRBJ1-5; 9 nucleotides match TRBD1. The V and J ends lost 1 base and 7 bases, in that order; junction bases with no gene match: 8. The CDR3 spans 16 residues. The CDR3 nucleotides read TGTGCCAGCAGTTTAGTTGGACAGGGGACCGGGCAGCCCCAGCATTTT. Protein sequence: CASSLVGQGTGQPQHF.

This clonotype showed up just a few times. The chain joins TRBV12-3 or TRBV12-4 to TRBJ1-1, with 10 bases lining up with TRBD1. This CDR3 comprises 14 residues. The V segment lost 6 bases and the J segment 4 bases; nucleotides outside the gene matches: 5. As DNA, the CDR3 is TGTGCCAGCAGCTGGACAGGGGGGGGCACTGAAGCTTTCTTT. Protein sequence: CASSWTGGGTEAFF.

CDR3 sequence: CASSQEPSAEQYF. The DNA for the CDR3 is TGCGCCAGCAGCCAAGAACCATCAGCCGAGCAGTACTTC. V and J are TRBV4-3 and TRBJ2-7, with no clear D. V lost 0 bases and J lost 6, with 9 bases in between. The CDR3 consists of 13 residues. Germline CDR1 and CDR2: LGHNA and YSLEER.

The V gene is TRBV7-9, the J gene TRBJ1-4, with 7 nucleotides matching TRBD1. There are 15 residues in the CDR3. CDR1 and CDR2 (germline): SEHNR, FQNEAQ (reference sequence). J gave up 8 bases and V 6 bases, and 12 bases lay outside the gene matches. CDR3 in amino acids: CASSTDGTAGEKLFF. DNA of the CDR3: TGTGCCAGCAGTACCGACGGGACAGCGGGGGAAAAACTGTTTTTT.

The rearrangement links TRBV7-2 to TRBJ1-2; D is possibly TRBD1 (5 bases). Germline assignment: CDR1 SGHTA and CDR2 FQGNSA. Trimming stripped 4 bases from V and 2 bases from J, with 20 bases between. The CDR3 contains 17 residues. CDR3 coding DNA: TGTGCCAGCAGCTGGGAGGTAGGGGCGGACCCCAACTATGGCTACACCTTC. Protein sequence: CASSWEVGADPNYGYTF.

This clonotype has a count of ten or more. V usage is TRBV12-3 or TRBV12-4 and J usage is TRBJ2-3; D might be TRBD2 (5 bases). CDR3 length equals 14 residues. The V end lost 1 base, the J end lost 2 bases, and 7 bases lay between the germline ends. For the CDR3, the DNA is TGTGCCAGCAGTTTAGGACTACCCACAGATACGCAGTATTTT. As protein: CASSLGLPTDTQYF.

With regard to this clonotype: The junction and the germline gene differ at one end; a read error may be behind it. The rearrangement uses TRBV28 and TRBJ1-2, with 7 positions matching TRBD1. This CDR3 spans 16 amino acids. Germline V lookup: CDR1 MDHEN, CDR2 SYDVKM. This CDR3 is CASTPRQGLLKGGHTF. The CDR3 DNA reads as TGTGCCAGCACCCCGAGACAGGGTCTCTTGAAGGGTGGCCACACCTTC.

V and J are TRBV5-1 and TRBJ1-2, with a weak D call TRBD1 (5 bases). CDR3 length: 13 amino acids. Per the germline V gene, CDR1 is SGHRS and CDR2 is YFSETQ. V lost 4 bases, J lost 4 bases, and 11 bases lay in between. The CDR3 DNA sequence: TGCGCCAGCAGCATTGAGAGGGGCTATGGCTACACCTTC. Translation gives CASSIERGYGYTF.

The chain links TRBV6-5 to TRBJ1-2, with D uncertain. Germline V gene lookup returns CDR1 MNHEY and CDR2 SVGAGI. Deletions cut 1 base from V and 4 bases from J, with 13 bases between. This CDR3 region has 15 residues. In DNA, the CDR3 is TGTGCCAGCAGTTACTTTCATGACGGGGTCTATGGCTACACCTTC. Translating gives CASSYFHDGVYGYTF.

This clonotype has ten or more counts. The chain couples TRBV7-2 to TRBJ2-7; D unclear. Trimming stripped 4 bases from V and 1 base from J, with 11 bases between. The CDR3 totals 14 residues. Germline V gives CDR1 SGHTA, CDR2 FQGNSA. This chain's CDR3 is CASSSRPSSYEQYV. The DNA of the CDR3 is TGTGCCAGCAGCTCTAGGCCAAGTTCCTACGAGCAGTACGTC.

This chain joins TRBV12-3 or TRBV12-4 and TRBJ2-5; D might be TRBD1 (5 bases). The CDR3 sequence is 16 residues long. The V end was cut by 5 bases, the J end by 2 bases, with 18 bases between. The CDR3 protein is CASSPFPAGRQETQYF. The DNA for the CDR3 is TGTGCCAGCAGTCCTTTCCCTGCAGGGCGGCAAGAGACCCAGTACTTC.

This chain's CDR3 is CASSQEAGGPWVSYNEQFF. The CDR3 nucleotides are TGCGCCAGCAGCCAAGAAGCGGGAGGGCCTTGGGTAAGCTACAATGAGCAGTTCTTC. V usage is TRBV4-3 and J usage is TRBJ2-1, with 10 nucleotides matching TRBD2. The CDR3 has 19 amino acids. Germline lookup yields CDR1 LGHNA and CDR2 YSLEER. V lost 0 bases, J lost 3 bases, and 11 bases stayed unmatched.

The chain links TRBV4-3 to TRBJ2-1; TRBD2 agrees at 13 bases. This CDR3 spans 18 amino acids. CDR1 is LGHNA, CDR2 YSLEER, per germline. V shed 0 bases and J 9 bases; nucleotides not matched to a gene: 11. The CDR3 protein is CASSQDRWTSGSVSEQFF. For the CDR3, the DNA is TGCGCCAGCAGCCAAGATAGATGGACTAGCGGGAGTGTAAGTGAGCAGTTCTTC.

This clonotype has just a few counts. The chain uses TRBV29-1 and TRBJ1-2; the match to TRBD1 covers 8 bases. V lost 3 bases, J lost 4 bases, and 13 bases stayed unmatched. CDR1 and CDR2 (germline): SQVTM, ANQGSEA. This CDR3 spans 16 amino acids. The CDR3 DNA reads as TGCAGCGTTGATGTCGGACAGGGTCAGCTATTCTATGGCTACACCTTC. Protein: CSVDVGQGQLFYGYTF.